The 32 T cell receptor beta chains listed next were all sequenced from one sample in a study of CD8+ T cells in alopecia areata. RNA, once extracted, was reverse transcribed into cDNA for use as the sequencing template. Produced via immunoSEQ multiplex PCR; TCRdb's table is partial and in-frame only. The table shows about 190,000 clones, with 45% to 75% occurring only once. Regarding treatment: oral pan-JAK inhibitor, 5-10 mg twice daily. The material sequenced was CD4+ T cells sorted from blood, taken at week 4, from a patient treated with tofacitinib. These receptors were obtained from a human donor with alopecia areata.

This clone has more than one count but fewer than ten. This chain connects TRBV7-3 to TRBJ2-2; D not certain. Per germline, CDR1 SGHTA and CDR2 FQGTGA. The V end was cut by 5 bases, the J end by 6 bases, with 16 bases between. This CDR3 comprises 15 residues. The CDR3 is CASSPKGSKAGELFF. CDR3 nucleotides: TGTGCCAGCAGCCCTAAAGGGTCAAAAGCCGGGGAGCTGTTTTTT.

The CDR3 here is CASRERGGASAETQYF. In nucleotides, the CDR3 is TGTGCCAGCAGGGAACGAGGGGGTGCCTCGGCGGAGACCCAGTACTTC. V gene TRBV28 combines with J gene TRBJ2-5; tentative D call: TRBD1 (6 bases). The CDR3 spans 16 residues. Germline V lookup: CDR1 MDHEN, CDR2 SYDVKM. Trimming took off 6 bases at V and 5 bases at J, with 22 bases between the two ends.

This clone was counted a single time. The gene calls are TRBV4-3 and TRBJ2-7, with 9 bases lining up with TRBD2. Germline V gene data show CDR1 as LGHNA and CDR2 as YSLEER. There are 15 residues in the CDR3. The J segment lost 3 bases and the V segment lost 3 bases, leaving 6 bases of the junction unmatched. CDR3 loop: CASSHLTSGYYEQYF. The CDR3 DNA reads as TGCGCCAGCAGCCACTTGACTAGCGGATACTACGAGCAGTACTTC.

V is TRBV30 and J is TRBJ1-2; D ambiguous. The V gene's germline CDR1 is GTSNPN and CDR2 SVGIG (reference sequence). The CDR3 sequence is 10 residues long. V was pared by 3 bases and J by 13 bases, with 12 bases between. The CDR3 DNA follows: TGTGCCTGGAGCGGCCCGCCTTTCACCTTC. Its translation is CAWSGPPFTF.

This chain connects TRBV7-2 to TRBJ1-2; D remains unclear. Germline CDR1 reads SGHTA; CDR2 reads FQGNSA. This CDR3 has 14 amino acids. V was trimmed by 1 base and J by 1 base, leaving 7 bases between them. CDR3 region: CASSLGPSNYGYTF. The CDR3 coding sequence is TGTGCCAGCAGCTTAGGGCCGAGTAACTATGGCTACACCTTC.

A note on this clone: This same CDR3 is encoded by further DNA sequences in the sample. The rearrangement joins TRBV30 to TRBJ1-5, with no clear D. The CDR3 loop spans 15 amino acids. Trimming cost V 0 bases and J 0 bases, with 9 bases left between them. Germline CDR1 and CDR2: GTSNPN and SVGIG (reference sequence). CDR3 in amino acids: CAWSVGGLSNQPQHF. CDR3 in DNA: TGTGCCTGGAGTGTGGGAGGGCTTAGCAATCAGCCCCAGCATTTT.

This clone was counted a single time. The CDR3 reads CASSLGVAAEKLFF. In nucleotides, the CDR3 is TGCGCCAGCAGCCTCGGGGTAGCCGCCGAAAAACTGTTTTTT. This sequence joins TRBV4-1 and TRBJ1-4; no clear D. CDR3 size: 14 residues. From germline, CDR1 is MGHRA and CDR2 YSYEKL. The V and J ends lost 4 bases and 8 bases respectively, with 14 bases between them.

The rearrangement joins TRBV7-9 to TRBJ1-2, with TRBD1 as a possible D gene (6 bases). V lost 6 bases, J lost 4 bases, and 12 bases lay in between. CDR1 SEHNR and CDR2 FQNEAQ come from the germline V gene (reference sequence). The CDR3 is 13 residues long. The CDR3: CASSPDRSYGYTF. DNA of the CDR3: TGTGCCAGCAGTCCTGACAGGAGCTATGGCTACACCTTC. The full variable domain, in which reference TRBV7-9 and TRBJ1-2 provide the parts outside the CDR3, is DTGVSQNPRHKITKRGQNVTFRCDPISEHNRLYWYRQTLGQGPEFLTYFQNEAQLEKSRLLSDRFSAERPKGSFSTLEIQRTEQGDSAMYLCASSPDRSYGYTFGSGTRLTVV.

This chain joins TRBV4-1 and TRBJ2-2; 11 bases map to TRBD2. The CDR3 loop spans 18 amino acids. Germline trimming cut 1 base from V and 4 bases from J; bases unmatched to any gene: 8. CDR1 MGHRA and CDR2 YSYEKL come from the germline V gene. In DNA form, the CDR3 reads TGCGCCAGCAGCCAAGGCCGACTGACTAGCGGGACCACCGGGGAGCTGTTTTTT. Translated, it gives CASSQGRLTSGTTGELFF.

In this sample, this clone turned up once. This chain joins TRBV30 and TRBJ2-5; TRBD2 matches 12 bases. Unmatched junction bases numbered 7, after V lost 1 base and J lost 1 base. Germline lookup yields CDR1 GTSNPN and CDR2 SVGIG (reference sequence). This CDR3 has 17 residues. The CDR3 sequence is CAWSARRTSGTQETQYF. In DNA form, the CDR3 reads TGTGCCTGGAGTGCAAGGCGGACTAGCGGGACCCAAGAGACCCAGTACTTC.

A few counts support this clone. The chain couples TRBV27 to TRBJ2-7; TRBD1 matches at 9 bases. The length of the CDR3 is 16 residues. Germline V gene lookup returns CDR1 MNHEY and CDR2 SMNVEV (reference sequence). The V and J ends lost 4 bases and 2 bases, in that order; junction bases with no gene match: 9. Here the CDR3 DNA reads TGTGCCAGCAGTTCAAGGCGGACAGGGGAACCCTACGAGCAGTACTTC. Translating it yields CASSSRRTGEPYEQYF.

This clone has a handful of counts. In DNA form, the CDR3 reads TGCGCCAGCAGCCAAGATAACGAGTGGAGAGGGTCAGAAGCTTTCTTT. Its translation is CASSQDNEWRGSEAFF. The rearrangement links TRBV4-3 to TRBJ1-1; no reliable D call. This CDR3 region has 16 residues. CDR1 and CDR2 (germline): LGHNA, YSLEER. V gave up 0 bases and J gave up 8 bases, with 19 bases separating them.

This clone came up once. The chain recombines TRBV30 with TRBJ2-7; possibly TRBD1 for D (5 bases). Germline V CDR1 and CDR2: GTSNPN, SVGIG (reference sequence). The CDR3 covers 11 residues. With 3 bases removed from V and 5 bases from J, the gap between germline ends came to 8 bases. CDR3 amino acids: CAWRAGNEQYF. Here the CDR3 DNA reads TGTGCCTGGAGAGCAGGGAACGAGCAGTACTTC.

This clone turned up a few times. This chain joins TRBV4-1 and TRBJ2-5; a possible D gene is TRBD2 (6 bases). Trimming pared 1 base from V and 4 bases from J, leaving 16 bases between. Germline lookup yields CDR1 MGHRA and CDR2 YSYEKL. The CDR3 has 16 amino acids. CDR3 sequence: CASSQVPLGGGETQYF. The CDR3 nucleotides read TGCGCCAGCAGCCAAGTCCCCCTGGGGGGTGGAGAGACCCAGTACTTC.

The chain combines TRBV6-6 with TRBJ2-7; the D call may be TRBD1 or TRBD2 (5 bases each). Trimming removed 5 bases from V and 9 bases from J, with 11 bases in between. The CDR3 is 11 amino acids. CDR1 MNHNY and CDR2 SVGAGI come from the germline V gene (reference sequence). The DNA for the CDR3 is TGTGCCAGCAGTCTAGAGGGGTGGCAGTACTTC. Protein: CASSLEGWQYF.

This chain links TRBV18 with TRBJ2-3; D is uncertain. This CDR3 is 15 amino acids long. Per the germline V gene, CDR1 is KGHSH and CDR2 is LQKENI. Trimming removed 2 bases from V and 2 bases from J, with 11 bases in between. CDR3 amino acids: CASSPIPQSTDTQYF. The DNA for the CDR3 is TGTGCCAGCTCACCAATCCCTCAGTCCACAGATACGCAGTATTTT.

The chain recombines TRBV7-3 with TRBJ2-7, with D possibly matching TRBD1 (6 bases). The CDR3 loop spans 15 amino acids. V shed 2 bases and J shed 0 bases, with 11 bases lying between them. CDR1 and CDR2 from the germline V gene are SGHTA and FQGTGA. The CDR3 DNA is TGTGCCAGCAGCTTAGAGGCAGGGGACTCCTACGAGCAGTACTTC. This translates into CASSLEAGDSYEQYF. Together with reference TRBV7-3 and TRBJ2-7, the CDR3 gives the full variable domain: GAGVSQTPSNKVTEKGKYVELRCDPISGHTALYWYRQSLGQGPEFLIYFQGTGAADDSGLPNDRFFAVRPEGSVSTLKIQRTERGDSAVYLCASSLEAGDSYEQYFGPGTRLTVT.

This chain links TRBV2 with TRBJ2-1; 7 nucleotides line up with TRBD1. Germline-derived CDR1 and CDR2 are SNHLY and FYNNEI. V lost 7 bases and J lost 0; bases outside the gene matches: 3. CDR3 length equals 14 residues. CDR3 bases: TGTGCCAGCAAGGGACAGATCTCCTACAATGAGCAGTTCTTC. Translated: CASKGQISYNEQFF.

V usage is TRBV4-1 and J usage is TRBJ1-1, with a weak D call TRBD1 (5 bases). The CDR3 covers 16 residues. The V gene lost 0 bases and the J gene lost 3 bases, with 14 bases spanning the gap. The V gene's germline CDR1 is MGHRA and CDR2 YSYEKL. The CDR3 DNA reads as TGCGCCAGCAGCCAAGATGGGGCGGGGACGTACACTGAAGCTTTCTTT. This gives the protein CASSQDGAGTYTEAFF.

This clone was seen only a few times. This rearrangement joins TRBV4-3 to TRBJ2-2, with D tentatively TRBD2 (6 bases). CDR3 length equals 14 residues. Trimming removed 3 bases at V and 2 bases at J, with 7 bases between. Germline V CDR1 and CDR2: LGHNA, YSLEER. The CDR3 loop reads CASSQDYNTGELFF. CDR3 sequence (DNA): TGCGCCAGCAGCCAGGACTATAACACCGGGGAGCTGTTTTTT.

This clone was counted a single time. Other nucleotide sequences in the sample specify the same CDR3. This chain uses TRBV27 with TRBJ1-5; no clear D. The germline gives CDR1 MNHEY, CDR2 SMNVEV (reference sequence). Trimming cost V 3 bases and J 4 bases, with 7 bases left between them. CDR3 size: 13 residues. CDR3 sequence: CASSLYRNQPQHF. The CDR3 nucleotides read TGTGCCAGCAGTTTGTATCGGAATCAGCCCCAGCATTTT.

The chain employs TRBV2 and TRBJ1-4; D is perhaps TRBD1 (5 bases). Deletions cut 5 bases from V and 3 bases from J, with 10 bases between. The germline CDR1 and CDR2 sequences are SNHLY and FYNNEI. This CDR3 is built from 14 residues. The CDR3 spells CASSRQTANEKLFF. The CDR3, as DNA: TGTGCCAGCAGTCGACAGACAGCTAATGAAAAACTGTTTTTT.

The table lists this clone with a few counts. The V gene is TRBV10-3, the J gene TRBJ1-5; no clear D. This CDR3 contains 14 residues. With 6 bases removed from V and 4 bases from J, the gap between germline ends came to 13 bases. Germline CDR1 is ENHRY and CDR2 is SYGVKD. In DNA, the CDR3 is TGTGCCATCAGGGCTGGGAACGGGAATCAGCCCCAGCATTTT. It yields the protein CAIRAGNGNQPQHF.

This clone has a handful of counts. The chain couples TRBV11-1 to TRBJ1-5, with no clear D. V was pared by 3 bases and J by 7 bases, with 13 bases between. Germline CDR1 SGHAT, CDR2 FQDESV (reference sequence). CDR3 length equals 14 residues. The CDR3: CASSFGSGPQPQHF. The CDR3 bases are TGTGCCAGCAGCTTTGGATCAGGCCCCCAGCCCCAGCATTTT.

This clone was recorded a few times. The V and J genes are TRBV23-1 and TRBJ2-6; D is unresolved. TRBV23-1 is reported as an ORF; its role is uncertain. Between the trimmed V and J ends, which lost 3 bases and 0 bases, there was a span of 9 bases. The CDR3 is made up of 16 amino acids. CDR3 sequence (DNA): TGCGCCAGCAGTCACCCCGATTACTCTGGGGCCAACGTCCTGACTTTC. The encoded protein is CASSHPDYSGANVLTF.

This chain links TRBV4-1 with TRBJ1-2, with 10 bases lining up with TRBD1. Germline CDR1 MGHRA, CDR2 YSYEKL. The CDR3 consists of 14 residues. V was pared by 1 base and J by 6 bases, with 2 bases of the junction left unmatched. The CDR3 DNA reads as TGCGCCAGCAGCCAAGGAGACAGGGGGCATGGCTACACCTTC. This sequence encodes CASSQGDRGHGYTF.

The chain uses TRBV29-1 and TRBJ2-2, with D perhaps assigned TRBD1 or TRBD2 (5 bases each). Deletions cut 6 bases from V and 3 bases from J, with 14 bases between. Germline CDR1 and CDR2: SQVTM and ANQGSEA. The CDR3 runs to 14 residues. The chain's CDR3 is CSVPGAGDTGELFF. Written as DNA, the CDR3 is TGCAGCGTCCCCGGGGCCGGGGACACCGGGGAGCTGTTTTTT.

This clone was observed a few times. This chain joins TRBV2 and TRBJ1-2; maybe TRBD1 (5 bases). The CDR3 runs to 14 residues. Germline V CDR1 and CDR2: SNHLY, FYNNEI. V lost 4 bases and J 2 bases, leaving 11 bases between the germline ends. Here the CDR3 reads CASSASAGNYGYTF. The CDR3 DNA is TGTGCCAGCAGTGCGTCGGCAGGGAACTATGGCTACACCTTC.

This clone appeared a few times. The J gene is TRBJ2-5, the V gene TRBV30; D gene uncertain. V gave up 0 bases and J gave up 0 bases, with 8 bases separating them. In germline, CDR1 is GTSNPN, CDR2 SVGIG (reference sequence). The CDR3 totals 14 residues. The CDR3, as DNA: TGTGCCTGGAGTGTACGGCAGTACCAAGAGACCCAGTACTTC. Translation gives CAWSVRQYQETQYF.

This chain connects TRBV7-2 to TRBJ2-7; no reliable D call. Germline CDR1 SGHTA, CDR2 FQGNSA. This CDR3 is 15 amino acids long. Trimming shortened V by 4 bases and J by 2 bases, and 15 bases separated the two germline ends. DNA of the CDR3: TGTGCCAGCAGCTCTGGCCCGGGTGGTGCCTACGAGCAGTACTTC. This sequence encodes CASSSGPGGAYEQYF. The full variable domain, completed using reference TRBV7-2 and TRBJ2-7, is GAGVSQSPSNKVTEKGKDVELRCDPISGHTALYWYRQSLGQGLEFLIYFQGNSAPDKSGLPSDRFSAERTGGSVSTLTIQRTQQEDSAVYLCASSSGPGGAYEQYFGPGTRLTVT.

This clone was seen at least ten times. The V call is TRBV28, the J call TRBJ1-2; 9 bases match TRBD1. The germline gives CDR1 MDHEN, CDR2 SYDVKM. The CDR3 has 12 amino acids. V trimming: 7 bases; J trimming: 7 bases; junction bases outside the gene matches: 4. CDR3 region: CASKRDRAGYTF. DNA of the CDR3: TGTGCCAGCAAGAGGGACAGGGCTGGCTACACCTTC.

V gene TRBV5-1 combines with J gene TRBJ2-1; perhaps D is TRBD1 or TRBD2 (5 bases each). Germline V CDR1 and CDR2: SGHRS, YFSETQ. The CDR3 is 14 residues long. Trimming left V 4 bases short and J 7 bases short, with 15 bases between. CDR3 sequence: CASSDQGTGNEQFF. The CDR3, as DNA: TGCGCCAGCAGCGATCAGGGAACGGGGAATGAGCAGTTCTTC. Variable domain in full (rest from reference TRBV5-1 and TRBJ2-1): KAGVTQTPRYLIKTRGQQVTLSCSPISGHRSVSWYQQTPGQGLQFLFEYFSETQRNKGNFPGRFSGRQFSNSRSEMNVSTLELGDSALYLCASSDQGTGNEQFFGPGTRLTVL.